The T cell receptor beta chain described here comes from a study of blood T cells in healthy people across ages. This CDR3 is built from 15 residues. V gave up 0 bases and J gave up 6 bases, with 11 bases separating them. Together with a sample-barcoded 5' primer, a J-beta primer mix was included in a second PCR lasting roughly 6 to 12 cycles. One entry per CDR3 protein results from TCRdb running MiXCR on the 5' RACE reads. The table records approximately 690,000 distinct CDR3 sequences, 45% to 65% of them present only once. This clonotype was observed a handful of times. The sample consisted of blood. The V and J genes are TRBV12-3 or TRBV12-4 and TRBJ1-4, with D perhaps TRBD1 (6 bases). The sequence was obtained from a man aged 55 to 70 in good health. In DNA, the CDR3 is TGTGCCAGCAGTTTAGCGTGGGGGCAGGATGAAAAACTGTTTTTT. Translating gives CASSLAWGQDEKLFF.